The following is a TCR beta chain sequence with its context. CDR3 size: 16 residues. The V end lost 3 bases, the J end lost 5 bases, and 16 bases lay between the germline ends. Germline V CDR1 and CDR2: SGHTA, FQGTGA. The method was immunoSEQ multiplex PCR; TCRdb's version includes in-frame clones alone and lacks a portion of them. Here the sample spans 78,000 or so clones, over 75% being singletons. These data come from a study of technical replicates of blood from a handful of donors. Sequencing input: T cells isolated from PBMCs. The sequence was collected from a human donor in good health. The V gene is TRBV7-3, the J gene TRBJ2-2; D remains unclear. The CDR3 DNA sequence: TGTGCCAGCAGCTTCATCACCCAGGATGGGACCGGGGAGCTGTTTTTT. Its protein product is CASSFITQDGTGELFF.